The following is a TCR beta chain sequence with its context. Data came from immunoSEQ multiplex PCR; TCRdb stores just in-frame clones and leaves some out. The sample has about 360,000 clones; about 90% are singletons. Participants' own reports of clinical history determined their cohort assignment. The CDR3 covers 14 residues. With 2 bases removed from V and 7 bases from J, the gap between germline ends came to 12 bases. Germline V lookup: CDR1 MNHEY, CDR2 SMNVEV (reference sequence). The data belong to a study of blood T cell repertoires in COVID-19. The chain uses TRBV27 and TRBJ1-5; possibly TRBD1 for D (5 bases). The sequenced material came from PBMCs or T cells enriched from blood (not recorded which). The source of this sequence is a man aged 25 to 40 who had recovered from COVID-19. The CDR3 sequence is CASSLGGWGQPQHF. As DNA, the CDR3 is TGTGCCAGCAGTTTAGGGGGGTGGGGGCAGCCCCAGCATTTT.